Shown below are 11 T cell receptor beta chains from a single sample sequenced in a study of response to subunit inactivated influenza vaccine. TCRdb re-analysed the RT-PCR reads in MiXCR, keeping a single row per CDR3 protein. The data contain 300,000 to 350,000 distinct CDR3 sequences, 21% of them singletons. The specimen comprised PBMCs from blood, sampled 21 months after vaccination. The receptors stem from a man aged 45 to 70 who received an inactivated influenza vaccine.

This chain connects TRBV9 to TRBJ1-1; no definite D call. V lost 0 bases and J lost 5, with 8 bases in between. The CDR3 is made up of 13 amino acids. CDR1 is SGDLS, CDR2 YYNGEE, per germline. The CDR3 protein is CASSVVEGTEAFF. The CDR3 nucleotides read TGTGCCAGCAGCGTAGTTGAAGGAACTGAAGCTTTCTTT.

The table lists this clonotype with a few counts. This rearrangement joins TRBV9 to TRBJ2-1; 8 bases match TRBD2. Trimming removed 0 bases from V and 10 bases from J; junction bases left unmatched: 9. Per germline, CDR1 SGDLS and CDR2 YYNGEE. The CDR3 totals 15 residues. The CDR3 loop is CASSVVGRALEEQFF. CDR3 coding DNA: TGTGCCAGCAGCGTAGTCGGGAGGGCCCTGGAAGAGCAGTTCTTC.

This clonotype appeared a few times. The chain employs TRBV28 and TRBJ2-3; D ambiguous. The germline V and J ends were trimmed by 4 bases and 1 base, with 9 bases remaining between them. The CDR3 totals 14 residues. Germline-derived CDR1 and CDR2 are MDHEN and SYDVKM. This CDR3 reads CASSWKRGTDTQYF. As DNA, the CDR3 is TGTGCCAGCAGTTGGAAACGGGGCACAGATACGCAGTATTTT.

The chain joins TRBV7-2 to TRBJ1-1, with unresolved D. V was pared by 1 base and J by 1 base, with 7 bases between. In germline, CDR1 is SGHTA, CDR2 FQGNSA. The CDR3 consists of 14 residues. The CDR3 sequence is CASSLVAANTEAFF. CDR3 DNA sequence: TGTGCCAGCAGCTTAGTTGCGGCGAACACTGAAGCTTTCTTT.

This clonotype was counted only a few times. V usage is TRBV20-1 and J usage is TRBJ1-2; 8 bases match TRBD1. Germline CDR1 and CDR2: DFQATT and SNEGSKA (reference sequence). This CDR3 contains 14 residues. V shed 5 bases, J shed 4 bases, and the junction held 9 bases outside the gene matches. CDR3 protein: CSAAHRGEGYGYTF. In DNA form, the CDR3 reads TGCAGTGCTGCCCACAGGGGGGAAGGCTATGGCTACACCTTC.

This clonotype has more than one count but fewer than ten. CDR3: CASSRTAIDYGYTF. The CDR3 bases are TGTGCCAGCAGTCGAACAGCGATTGACTATGGCTACACCTTC. The chain combines TRBV6-1 with TRBJ1-2; D is unclear. CDR3 length: 14 amino acids. V lost 5 bases, J lost 3 bases, and 13 bases lay in between. Germline-derived CDR1 and CDR2 are MNHNS and SASEGT.

This clonotype was detected many times. This chain joins TRBV12-3 or TRBV12-4 and TRBJ2-3; a weak D match, TRBD2 (6 bases). The CDR3 length is 14 residues. V dropped 6 bases and J dropped 9 bases, with 19 bases sitting between them. In nucleotides, the CDR3 is TGTGCCAGCAGCCCCGGAGGGGCTATGGGCACGCAGTATTTT. Protein sequence: CASSPGGAMGTQYF.

This clonotype was picked up a small number of times. The chain has TRBV20-1 and TRBJ2-7; 7 bases agree with TRBD1. The CDR3 spans 13 residues. Germline V gene lookup returns CDR1 DFQATT and CDR2 SNEGSKA (reference sequence). Losses at the gene ends were 3 bases for V and 2 bases for J; bases not matched to a gene: 4. CDR3 nucleotides: TGCAGTGCTAGCGACAGGGAACCCTACGAGCAGTACTTC. Translated: CSASDREPYEQYF.

The chain links TRBV4-2 to TRBJ2-2; TRBD1 is a possible D gene (5 bases). The ends were cut back, 4 bases at V and 0 bases at J, with 9 bases in the middle. The CDR3 length is 15 residues. Germline assignment: CDR1 LGHNA and CDR2 YNFKEQ. Here the CDR3 reads CASSPAGTNTGELFF. Here the CDR3 DNA reads TGTGCCAGCAGCCCAGCAGGGACGAACACCGGGGAGCTGTTTTTT.

This clonotype has a handful of counts. V usage is TRBV7-2 and J usage is TRBJ1-1, with D unresolved. The germline V and J ends were trimmed by 2 bases and 0 bases, with 7 bases remaining between them. Per the germline V gene, CDR1 is SGHTA and CDR2 is FQGNSA. This CDR3 comprises 14 residues. The CDR3 coding sequence is TGTGCCAGCAGCTTACGAAAGGTGAACACTGAAGCTTTCTTT. Protein product: CASSLRKVNTEAFF.

The chain recombines TRBV7-9 with TRBJ2-2; the match to TRBD1 covers 8 bases. Germline assignment: CDR1 SEHNR and CDR2 FQNEAQ (reference sequence). V shed 5 bases, J shed 7 bases, and the junction held 9 bases outside the gene matches. The CDR3 consists of 15 residues. The CDR3 region is CASSPKDRVVGELFF. In nucleotides, the CDR3 is TGTGCCAGCAGCCCAAAGGACAGGGTGGTCGGGGAGCTGTTTTTT.